The clone carrying this TCR beta chain has ten or more counts. The antigen is unknown. Between the trimmed V and J ends, which lost 3 bases and 6 bases, there was a span of 17 bases. This CDR3 is built from 16 residues. Germline CDR1 reads MDHEN; CDR2 reads SYDVKM. The sample is drawn from a study of regulatory T cells in long-lasting Graves disease. Noted time point: newly diagnosed GD, antithyroid drugs for less than 3 months. After RNA was extracted from PBMCs, the TCR library was made from it. Arm-PCR of CDR3 regions and iRepertoire HTBI primers were used to build TCR beta libraries. TCRdb analysed the multiplex PCR reads with MiXCR anew, one entry per CDR3 protein. This sample has hundreds of thousands of distinct CDR3 sequences; 16% occur once, and the top ten carry about 10%. Whole-study results and caveats: Accuracy could have been hurt by small sample size.

This sample also belongs to another study, concerning T cells in Graves' hyperthyroidism and ophthalmopathy. Per that paper: Patients were excluded because of uncontrolled infection, other autoimmune disease, pregnancy or lactation.

This sample comprised peripheral blood mononuclear cells (PBMCs), obtained at new diagnosis, from a patient treated with antithyroid drugs. V gene TRBV28 combines with J gene TRBJ2-2; D call uncertain. The clonotype was recovered from a woman aged 25-40 years with Graves disease. CDR3 region: CASSLGRAPRSGELFF. The CDR3 DNA reads TGTGCCAGCAGTTTGGGTCGAGCCCCCAGGTCCGGGGAGCTGTTTTTT. Drawing the rest from reference TRBV28 and TRBJ2-2, the complete variable domain is DVKVTQSSRYLVKRTGEKVFLECVQDMDHENMFWYRQDPGLGLRLIYFSYDVKMKEKGDIPEGYSVSREKKERFSLILESASTNQTSMYLCASSLGRAPRSGELFFGEGSRLTVL.